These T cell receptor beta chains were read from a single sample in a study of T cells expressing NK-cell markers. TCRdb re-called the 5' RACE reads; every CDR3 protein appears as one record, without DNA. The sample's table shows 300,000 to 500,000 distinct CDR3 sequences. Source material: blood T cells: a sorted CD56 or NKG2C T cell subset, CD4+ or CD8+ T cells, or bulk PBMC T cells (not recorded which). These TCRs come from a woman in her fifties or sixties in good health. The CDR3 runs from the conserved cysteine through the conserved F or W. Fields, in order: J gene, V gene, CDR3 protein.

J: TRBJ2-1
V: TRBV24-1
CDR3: CATERGRTTSREQFF

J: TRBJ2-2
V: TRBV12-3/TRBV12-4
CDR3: CASSLTNTGELFF

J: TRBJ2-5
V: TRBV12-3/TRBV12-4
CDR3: CASSSLVLRETQYF

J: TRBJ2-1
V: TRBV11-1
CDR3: CASRLWSQKDNEQFF

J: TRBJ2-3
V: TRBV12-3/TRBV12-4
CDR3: CASSLAAGQGPDTQYF

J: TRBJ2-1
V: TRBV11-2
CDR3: CASSSGTSGGLNEQFF

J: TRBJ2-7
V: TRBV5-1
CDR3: CASSRGQILYEQYF

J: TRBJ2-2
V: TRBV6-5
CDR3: CASSVHGGELFF

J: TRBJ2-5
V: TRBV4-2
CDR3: CASSQEYRSIGSQETQYF

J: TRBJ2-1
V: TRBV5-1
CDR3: CASSLPAGVNEQFF

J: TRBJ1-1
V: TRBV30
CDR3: CAVRRGRNTEAFF

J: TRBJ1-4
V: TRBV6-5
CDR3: CASSYSGRRLEKLFF

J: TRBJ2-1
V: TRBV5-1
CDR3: CASRPTSGPYNEQFF

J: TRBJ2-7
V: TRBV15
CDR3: CATSRDLAQSSYEQYF

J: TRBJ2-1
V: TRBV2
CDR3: CASTSLSVRDEQFF

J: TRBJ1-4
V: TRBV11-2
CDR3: CASSIIRGLNEKLFF

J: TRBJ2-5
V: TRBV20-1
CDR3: CSAWDPEVAETQYF

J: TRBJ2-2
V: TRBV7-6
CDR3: CASSKYAGSGTTHTGELFF

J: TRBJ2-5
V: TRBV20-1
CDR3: CSARPSPFGQYF

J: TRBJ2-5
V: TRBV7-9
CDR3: CASSPDRTYQETQYF

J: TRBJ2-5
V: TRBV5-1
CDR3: CASSVGGPQYQETQYF

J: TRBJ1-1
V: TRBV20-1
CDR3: CSARGSGRGRGGTMNTEAFF

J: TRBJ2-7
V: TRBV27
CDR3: CASSFRDRRRGEQYF

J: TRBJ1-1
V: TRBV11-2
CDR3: CASSRRTGATEAFF

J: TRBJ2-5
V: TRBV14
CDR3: CASSQGQYRETQYF

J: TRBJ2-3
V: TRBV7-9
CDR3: CASSLATRDRRTDTQYF